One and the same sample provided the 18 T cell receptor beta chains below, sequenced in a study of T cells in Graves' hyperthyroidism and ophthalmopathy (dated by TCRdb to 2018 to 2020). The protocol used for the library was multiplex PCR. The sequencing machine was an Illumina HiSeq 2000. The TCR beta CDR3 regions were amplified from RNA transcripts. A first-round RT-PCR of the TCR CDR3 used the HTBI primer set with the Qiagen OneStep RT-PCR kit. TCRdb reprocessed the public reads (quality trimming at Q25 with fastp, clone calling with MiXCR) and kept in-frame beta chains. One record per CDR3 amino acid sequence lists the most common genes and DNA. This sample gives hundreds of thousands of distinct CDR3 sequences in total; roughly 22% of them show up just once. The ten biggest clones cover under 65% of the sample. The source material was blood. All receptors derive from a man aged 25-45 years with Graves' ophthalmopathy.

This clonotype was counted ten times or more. CDR3 protein: CASSQEVVAGATYEQYF. Here the CDR3 DNA reads TGTGCCAGCAGCCAAGAGGTAGTAGCGGGAGCCACCTACGAGCAGTACTTC. The chain couples TRBV3-1 to TRBJ2-7, with 9 bases aligning to TRBD2. The CDR3 contains 17 residues. Germline V gives CDR1 LGHDT, CDR2 YNNKEL (reference sequence). V lost 0 bases, J lost 2 bases, and 8 bases stayed unmatched.

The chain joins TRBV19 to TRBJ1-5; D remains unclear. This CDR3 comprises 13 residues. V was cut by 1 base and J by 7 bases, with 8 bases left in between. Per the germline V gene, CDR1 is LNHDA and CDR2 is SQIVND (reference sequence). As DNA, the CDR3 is TGTGCCAGTAGTATAGGCCCTTGGCAGCCCCAGCATTTT. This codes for CASSIGPWQPQHF.

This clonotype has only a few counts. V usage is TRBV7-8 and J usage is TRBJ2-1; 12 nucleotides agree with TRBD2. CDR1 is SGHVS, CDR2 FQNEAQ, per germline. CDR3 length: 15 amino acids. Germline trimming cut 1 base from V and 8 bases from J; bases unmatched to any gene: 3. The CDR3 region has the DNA TGTGCCAGCAGCTTAGTACTAGCGGGAGGTTATGAGCAGTTCTTC. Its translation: CASSLVLAGGYEQFF. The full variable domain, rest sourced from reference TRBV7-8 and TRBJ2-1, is GAGVSQSPRYKVAKRGQDVALRCDPISGHVSLFWYQQALGQGPEFLTYFQNEAQLDKSGLPSDRFFAERPEGSVSTLKIQRTQQEDSAVYLCASSLVLAGGYEQFFGPGTRLTVL.

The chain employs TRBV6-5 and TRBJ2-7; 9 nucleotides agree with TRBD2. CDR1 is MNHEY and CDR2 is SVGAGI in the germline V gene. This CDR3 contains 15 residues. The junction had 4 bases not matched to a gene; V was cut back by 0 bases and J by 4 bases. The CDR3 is CASSYSISGRYEQYF. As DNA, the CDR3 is TGTGCCAGCAGTTACTCGATCAGCGGGAGGTACGAGCAGTACTTC.

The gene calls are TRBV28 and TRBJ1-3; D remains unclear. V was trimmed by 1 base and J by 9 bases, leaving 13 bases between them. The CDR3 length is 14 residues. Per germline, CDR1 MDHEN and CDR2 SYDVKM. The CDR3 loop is CASSLLEERGTIYF. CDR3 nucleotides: TGTGCCAGCAGTTTATTAGAGGAGCGAGGCACCATATATTTT.

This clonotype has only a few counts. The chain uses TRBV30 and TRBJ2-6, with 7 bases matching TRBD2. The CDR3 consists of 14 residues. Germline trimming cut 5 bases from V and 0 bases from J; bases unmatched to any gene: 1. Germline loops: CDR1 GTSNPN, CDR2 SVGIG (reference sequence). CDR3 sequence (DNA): TGTGCCTGGGGGGGGGGCTCTGGGGCCAACGTCCTGACTTTC. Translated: CAWGGGSGANVLTF.

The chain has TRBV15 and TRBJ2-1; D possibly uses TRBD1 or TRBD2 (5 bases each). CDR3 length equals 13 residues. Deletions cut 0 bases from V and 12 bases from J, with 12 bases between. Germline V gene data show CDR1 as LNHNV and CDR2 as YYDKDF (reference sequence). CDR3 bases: TGTGCCACCAGCAGAGATCGGGGCTTGGGGCAGTTCTTC. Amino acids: CATSRDRGLGQFF.

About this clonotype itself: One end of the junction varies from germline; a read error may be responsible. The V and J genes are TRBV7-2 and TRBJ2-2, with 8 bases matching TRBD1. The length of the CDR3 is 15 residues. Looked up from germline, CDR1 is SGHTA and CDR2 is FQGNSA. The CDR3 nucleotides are TGTGCCAGCAGCCTCGGACAGGGTGTCACCGGGGAGCTGCTTTTT. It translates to CASSLGQGVTGELLF.

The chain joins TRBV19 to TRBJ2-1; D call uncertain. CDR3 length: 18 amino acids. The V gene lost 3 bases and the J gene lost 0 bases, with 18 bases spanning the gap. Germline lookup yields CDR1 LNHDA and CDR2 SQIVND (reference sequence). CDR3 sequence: CASSIEAAAFTSYNEQFF. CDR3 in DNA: TGTGCCAGTAGTATTGAGGCCGCAGCCTTCACCTCCTACAATGAGCAGTTCTTC.

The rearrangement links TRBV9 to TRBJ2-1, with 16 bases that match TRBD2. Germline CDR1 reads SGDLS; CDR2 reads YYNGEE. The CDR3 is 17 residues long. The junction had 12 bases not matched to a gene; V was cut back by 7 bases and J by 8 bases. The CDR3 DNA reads TGTGCCAGCGGCCTTCCGGGACTAGCGGGAGGGCTGGATGAGCAGTTCTTC. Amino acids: CASGLPGLAGGLDEQFF.

This CDR3 reads CASSQTEASYQETQYF. CDR3 nucleotide sequence: TGTGCCAGCAGCCAAACAGAGGCCTCGTACCAAGAGACCCAGTACTTC. The chain links TRBV7-2 to TRBJ2-5; D gene uncertain. Germline-derived CDR1 and CDR2 are SGHTA and FQGNSA. V was pared by 5 bases and J by 0 bases, with 16 bases between. The CDR3 is made up of 16 amino acids.

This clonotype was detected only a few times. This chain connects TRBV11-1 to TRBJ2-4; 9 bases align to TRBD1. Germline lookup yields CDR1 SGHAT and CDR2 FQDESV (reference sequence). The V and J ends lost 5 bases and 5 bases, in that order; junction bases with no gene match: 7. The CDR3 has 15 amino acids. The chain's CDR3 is CASSNNRDRENIQYF. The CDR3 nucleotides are TGTGCCAGCAGCAACAACCGGGACAGGGAAAACATTCAGTACTTC.

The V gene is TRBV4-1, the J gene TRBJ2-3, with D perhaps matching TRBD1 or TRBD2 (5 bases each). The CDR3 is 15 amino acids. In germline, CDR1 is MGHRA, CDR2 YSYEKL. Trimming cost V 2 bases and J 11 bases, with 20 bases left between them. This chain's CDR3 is CASSQSNFRDGEQYF. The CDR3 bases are TGCGCCAGCAGCCAATCCAATTTCCGGGACGGCGAGCAGTATTTT.

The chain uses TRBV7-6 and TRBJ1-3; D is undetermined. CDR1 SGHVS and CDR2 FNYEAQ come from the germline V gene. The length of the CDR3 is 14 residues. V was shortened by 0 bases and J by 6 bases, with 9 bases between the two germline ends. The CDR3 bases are TGTGCCAGCAGCTTAGCATTCCCTGAAAACACCATATATTTT. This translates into CASSLAFPENTIYF.

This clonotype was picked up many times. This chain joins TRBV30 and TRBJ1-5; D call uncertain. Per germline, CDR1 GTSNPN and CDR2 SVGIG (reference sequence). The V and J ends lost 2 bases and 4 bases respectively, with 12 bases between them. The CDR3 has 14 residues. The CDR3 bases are TGTGCCTGGAGTTTTATGTGGGAGAATCAGCCCCAGCATTTT. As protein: CAWSFMWENQPQHF.

The CDR3 is CASSLVDRQFNEQFF. CDR3 in DNA: TGTGCCAGCAGCTTAGTTGATCGGCAGTTCAATGAGCAGTTCTTC. The rearrangement links TRBV7-9 to TRBJ2-1, with D hard to call. The CDR3 consists of 15 residues. The germline V gene has CDR1 SEHNR and CDR2 FQNEAQ (reference sequence). Trimming shortened V by 1 base and J by 6 bases, and 13 bases separated the two germline ends.

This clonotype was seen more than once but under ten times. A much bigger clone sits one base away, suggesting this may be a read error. The CDR3 loop reads CGSSLETGDTEAFF. The CDR3 DNA is TGTGGCAGCAGCTTAGAGACAGGGGACACTGAAGCTTTCTTT. The chain has TRBV11-2 and TRBJ1-1, with 8 bases matching TRBD1. Looked up from germline, CDR1 is SGHAT and CDR2 is FQNNGV. The CDR3 sequence is 14 residues long.

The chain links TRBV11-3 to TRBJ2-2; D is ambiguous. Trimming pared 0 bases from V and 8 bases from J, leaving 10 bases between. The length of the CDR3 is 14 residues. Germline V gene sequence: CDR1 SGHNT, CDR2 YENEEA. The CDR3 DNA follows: TGTGCCAGCAGCTTAGAACCCCACGGTGGGGAGCTGTTTTTT. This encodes CASSLEPHGGELFF.